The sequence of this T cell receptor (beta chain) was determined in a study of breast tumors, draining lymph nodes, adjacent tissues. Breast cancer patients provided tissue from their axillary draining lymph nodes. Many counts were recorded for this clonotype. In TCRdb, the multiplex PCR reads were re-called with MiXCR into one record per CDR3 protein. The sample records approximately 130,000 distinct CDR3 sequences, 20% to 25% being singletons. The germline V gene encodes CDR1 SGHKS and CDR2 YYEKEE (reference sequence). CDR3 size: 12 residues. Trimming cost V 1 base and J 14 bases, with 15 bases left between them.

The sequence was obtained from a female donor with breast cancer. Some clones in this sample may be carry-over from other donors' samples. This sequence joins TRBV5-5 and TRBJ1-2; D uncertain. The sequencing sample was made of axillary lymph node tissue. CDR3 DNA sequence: TGTGCCAGCAGCTTGAGAGGCAGGATCTCGACCTTC. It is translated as CASSLRGRISTF.